Below, 2 T cell receptor beta chains from the same sample are listed, as sequenced in a study of T cell responses to AZD1222 COVID-19 vaccine (dated by TCRdb to the early 2020s). The library was built by means of the immunoSEQ multiplex PCR assay. TCRdb limited this immuneACCESS table to in-frame rearrangements with V and J called. A share of clones is missing; checked studies link under half to unresolved V genes, and the rest is unexplained. The table for this sample lists about 150,000 clones; around nine tenths of them were counted only once. Of the sample, approximately 2.9% is held by the ten largest clones. The intended sense of this specimen's time point label: baseline before first vaccination. The input for sequencing was peripheral blood, taken on day 0 of AZD1222 vaccination. The receptors stem from an adult in good health.

The chain has TRBV6-5 and TRBJ2-7; TRBD2 matches 11 bases. J lost 2 bases, V lost 6 bases, and 3 bases had no gene match. This CDR3 has 14 residues. Germline V gene data show CDR1 as MNHEY and CDR2 as SVGAGI. CDR3 protein: CASRQTSGTYEQYF. In DNA form, the CDR3 reads TGTGCCAGCAGACAGACTAGCGGGACCTACGAGCAGTACTTC.

The chain is built from TRBV9 and TRBJ2-1, with 13 bases identical to TRBD2. The CDR3 loop spans 16 amino acids. J was trimmed by 9 bases and V by 2 bases; bases with no gene match: 8. Germline lookup yields CDR1 SGDLS and CDR2 YYNGEE. The CDR3 loop reads CASSVVLAGGPCEQFF. The DNA for the CDR3 is TGTGCCAGCAGCGTCGTACTAGCGGGGGGGCCTTGTGAGCAGTTCTTC.